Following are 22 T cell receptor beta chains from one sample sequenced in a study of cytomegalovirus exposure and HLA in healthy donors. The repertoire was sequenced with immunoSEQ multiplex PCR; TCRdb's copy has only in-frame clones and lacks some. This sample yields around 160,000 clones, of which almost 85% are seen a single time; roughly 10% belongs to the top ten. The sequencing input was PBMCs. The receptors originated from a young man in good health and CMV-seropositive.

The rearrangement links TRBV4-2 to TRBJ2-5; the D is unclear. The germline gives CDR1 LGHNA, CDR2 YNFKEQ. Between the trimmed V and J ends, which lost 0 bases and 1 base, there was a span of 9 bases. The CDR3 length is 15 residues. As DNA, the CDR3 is TGTGCCAGCAGCCAAGATTTCAACTTCCAAGAGACCCAGTACTTC. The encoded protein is CASSQDFNFQETQYF.

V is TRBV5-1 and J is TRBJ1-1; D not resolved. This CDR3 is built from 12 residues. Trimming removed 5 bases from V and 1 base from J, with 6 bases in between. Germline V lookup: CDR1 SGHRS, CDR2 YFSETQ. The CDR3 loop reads CASRLENTEAFF. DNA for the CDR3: TGCGCCAGCAGACTCGAGAACACTGAAGCTTTCTTT.

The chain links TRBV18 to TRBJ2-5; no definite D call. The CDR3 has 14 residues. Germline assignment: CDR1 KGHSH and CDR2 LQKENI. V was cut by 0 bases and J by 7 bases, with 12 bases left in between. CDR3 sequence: CASSPPQVGLTQYF. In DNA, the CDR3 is TGTGCCAGCTCACCACCTCAGGTGGGTCTGACCCAGTACTTC.

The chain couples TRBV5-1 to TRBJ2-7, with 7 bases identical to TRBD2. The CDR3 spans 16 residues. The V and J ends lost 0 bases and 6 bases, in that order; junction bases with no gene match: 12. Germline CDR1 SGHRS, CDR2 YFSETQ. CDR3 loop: CASSLVDVGGPSEQYF. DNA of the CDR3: TGCGCCAGCAGCTTGGTTGATGTGGGAGGGCCGTCCGAGCAGTACTTC.

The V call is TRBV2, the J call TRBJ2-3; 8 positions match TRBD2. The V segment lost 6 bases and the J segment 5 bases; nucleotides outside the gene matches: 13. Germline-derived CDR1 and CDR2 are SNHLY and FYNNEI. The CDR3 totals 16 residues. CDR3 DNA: TGTGCCAGCAGCGGGACTAGGGGTTTTTCCCAAGATACGCAGTATTTT. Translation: CASSGTRGFSQDTQYF.

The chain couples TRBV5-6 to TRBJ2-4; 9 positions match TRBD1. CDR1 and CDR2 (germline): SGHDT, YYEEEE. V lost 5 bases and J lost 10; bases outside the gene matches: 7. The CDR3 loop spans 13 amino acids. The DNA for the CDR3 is TGTGCCAGCAGTGGACAGGGGAAAGGAATTCAGTACTTC. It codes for CASSGQGKGIQYF.

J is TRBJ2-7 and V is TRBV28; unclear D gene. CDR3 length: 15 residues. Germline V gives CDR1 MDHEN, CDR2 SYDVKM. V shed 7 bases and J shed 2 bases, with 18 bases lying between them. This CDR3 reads CASNLAVGGTYEQYF. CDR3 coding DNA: TGTGCCAGCAACCTCGCCGTCGGCGGCACCTACGAGCAGTACTTC.

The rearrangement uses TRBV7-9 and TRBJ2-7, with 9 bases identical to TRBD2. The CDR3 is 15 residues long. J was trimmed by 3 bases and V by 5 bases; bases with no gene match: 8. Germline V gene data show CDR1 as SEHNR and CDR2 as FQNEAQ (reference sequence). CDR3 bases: TGTGCCAGCAGCCTTAGTCTAGCGGGGTTCTACGAGCAGTACTTC. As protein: CASSLSLAGFYEQYF.

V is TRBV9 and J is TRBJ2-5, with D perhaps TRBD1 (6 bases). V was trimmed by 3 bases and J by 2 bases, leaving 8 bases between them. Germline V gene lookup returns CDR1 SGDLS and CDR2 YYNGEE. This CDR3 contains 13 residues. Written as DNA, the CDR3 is TGTGCCAGCAGCGGGACAGAACAAGAGACCCAGTACTTC. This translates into CASSGTEQETQYF.

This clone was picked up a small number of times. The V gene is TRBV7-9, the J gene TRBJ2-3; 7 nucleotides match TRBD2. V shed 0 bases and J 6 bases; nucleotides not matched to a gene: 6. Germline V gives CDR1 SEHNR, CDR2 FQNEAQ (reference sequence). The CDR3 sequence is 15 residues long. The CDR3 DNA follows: TGTGCCAGCAGCTTAGCGGGAGGGCCGGGGGATACGCAGTATTTT. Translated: CASSLAGGPGDTQYF.

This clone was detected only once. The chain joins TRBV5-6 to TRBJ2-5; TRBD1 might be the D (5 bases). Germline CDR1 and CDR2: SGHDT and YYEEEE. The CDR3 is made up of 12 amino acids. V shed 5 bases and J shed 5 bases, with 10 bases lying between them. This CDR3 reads CASRRGWETQYF. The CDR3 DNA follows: TGTGCCAGCAGAAGGGGATGGGAGACCCAGTACTTC.

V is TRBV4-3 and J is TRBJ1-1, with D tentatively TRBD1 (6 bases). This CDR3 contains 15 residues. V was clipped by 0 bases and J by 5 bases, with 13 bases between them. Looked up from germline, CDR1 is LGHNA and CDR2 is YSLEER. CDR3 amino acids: CASSQDTGGLTEAFF. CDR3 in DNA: TGCGCCAGCAGCCAAGATACGGGGGGGCTAACTGAAGCTTTCTTT.

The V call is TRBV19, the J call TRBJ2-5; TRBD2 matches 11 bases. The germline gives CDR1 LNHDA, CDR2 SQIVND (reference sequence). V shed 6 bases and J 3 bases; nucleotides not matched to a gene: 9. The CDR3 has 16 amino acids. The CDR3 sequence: CASSPTSGRVKETQYF. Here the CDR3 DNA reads TGTGCCAGTAGCCCTACTAGCGGGAGAGTTAAAGAGACCCAGTACTTC.

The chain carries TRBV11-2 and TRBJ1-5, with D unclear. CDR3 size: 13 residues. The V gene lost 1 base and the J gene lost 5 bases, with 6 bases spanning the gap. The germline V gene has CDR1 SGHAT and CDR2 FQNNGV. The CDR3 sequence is CASSLGGDQPQHF. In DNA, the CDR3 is TGTGCCAGCAGCTTAGGCGGGGATCAGCCCCAGCATTTT.

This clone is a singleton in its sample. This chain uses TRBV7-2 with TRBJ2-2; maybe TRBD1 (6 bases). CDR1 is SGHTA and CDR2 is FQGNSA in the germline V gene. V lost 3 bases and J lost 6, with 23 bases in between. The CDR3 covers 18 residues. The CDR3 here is CASSLVGGAQGRAGELFF. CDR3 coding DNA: TGTGCCAGCAGCTTGGTAGGGGGAGCGCAGGGTCGGGCCGGGGAGCTGTTTTTT.

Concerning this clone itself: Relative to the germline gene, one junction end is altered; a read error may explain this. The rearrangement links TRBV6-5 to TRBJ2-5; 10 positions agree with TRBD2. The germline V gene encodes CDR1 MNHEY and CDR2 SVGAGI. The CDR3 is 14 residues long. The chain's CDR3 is CASSRAGGQGTQYF. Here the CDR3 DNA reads TGTGCCAGCAGCCGAGCGGGGGGGCAAGGGACCCAGTACTTC.

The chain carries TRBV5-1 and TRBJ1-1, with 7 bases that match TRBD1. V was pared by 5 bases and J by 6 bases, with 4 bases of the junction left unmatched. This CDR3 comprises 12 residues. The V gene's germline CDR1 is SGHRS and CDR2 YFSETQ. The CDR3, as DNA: TGCGCCAGCAGACAGGGGACGGCTGAAGCTTTCTTT. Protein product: CASRQGTAEAFF.

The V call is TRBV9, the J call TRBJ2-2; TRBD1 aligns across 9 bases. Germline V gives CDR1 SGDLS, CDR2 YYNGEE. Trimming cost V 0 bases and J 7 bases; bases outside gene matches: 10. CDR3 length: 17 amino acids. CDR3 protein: CASSVDVTGGTGGELFF. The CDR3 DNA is TGTGCCAGCAGCGTAGACGTGACAGGGGGAACGGGCGGGGAGCTGTTTTTT.

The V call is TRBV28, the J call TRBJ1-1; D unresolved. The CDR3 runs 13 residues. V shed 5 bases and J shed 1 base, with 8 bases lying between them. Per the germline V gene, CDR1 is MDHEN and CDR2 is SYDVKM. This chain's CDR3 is CASSTTSNTEAFF. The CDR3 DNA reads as TGTGCCAGCAGTACGACATCGAACACTGAAGCTTTCTTT.

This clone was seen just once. CDR3 in DNA: TGTGCCACCAGCATCCCCAGGACAGGACCGAACACTGAAGCTTTCTTT. Translation gives CATSIPRTGPNTEAFF. This chain connects TRBV15 to TRBJ1-1; TRBD1 matches at 7 bases. V shed 4 bases and J 1 base; nucleotides not matched to a gene: 9. From germline, CDR1 is LNHNV and CDR2 YYDKDF (reference sequence). CDR3 length: 16 amino acids.

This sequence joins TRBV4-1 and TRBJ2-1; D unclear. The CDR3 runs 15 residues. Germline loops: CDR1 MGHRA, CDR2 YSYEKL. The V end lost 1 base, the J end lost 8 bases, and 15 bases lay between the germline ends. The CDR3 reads CASSQVPLPQDEQFF. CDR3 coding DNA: TGCGCCAGCAGCCAAGTCCCATTACCGCAGGATGAGCAGTTCTTC.

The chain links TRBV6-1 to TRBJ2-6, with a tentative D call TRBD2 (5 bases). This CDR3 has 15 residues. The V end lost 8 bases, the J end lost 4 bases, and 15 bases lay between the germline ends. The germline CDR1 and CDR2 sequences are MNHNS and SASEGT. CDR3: CASEQRVTGANVLTF. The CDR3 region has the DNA TGTGCCAGCGAACAGAGGGTGACCGGGGCCAACGTCCTGACTTTC.